The 27 T cell receptor beta chains presented below share a single source sample, sequenced in a study of response to subunit inactivated influenza vaccine. TCRdb processed the RT-PCR reads anew with MiXCR; each CDR3 protein has one entry. Here the sample spans around 200,000 distinct CDR3 sequences, about a tenth being singletons. The source was non-naive T cells sorted from PBMCs, collected on the day of vaccination. These receptors originate from a man aged 45-60 years who received an inactivated influenza vaccine.

This clonotype was counted only a few times. The V call is TRBV6-2 or TRBV6-3, the J call TRBJ2-4; no reliable D call. Germline-derived CDR1 and CDR2 are MNHEY and SVGEGT. V lost 10 bases, J lost 7 bases, and 14 bases lay in between. CDR3 length: 12 amino acids. The CDR3 protein is CATRGVGNIQYF. The CDR3 nucleotides read TGTGCCACCAGAGGAGTAGGGAACATTCAGTACTTC.

This clonotype was detected a few times. The V gene is TRBV7-3, the J gene TRBJ2-3; D not certain. Trimming removed 1 base at V and 2 bases at J, with 7 bases between. CDR3 size: 14 residues. Germline CDR1 and CDR2: SGHTA and FQGTGA. This CDR3 is CASSLMLLTDTQYF. For the CDR3, the DNA is TGTGCCAGCAGCTTAATGCTCCTCACAGATACGCAGTATTTT.

This clonotype was counted at least ten times. V usage is TRBV5-1 and J usage is TRBJ1-1; possibly TRBD1 for D (5 bases). CDR3 length: 15 residues. Trimming took 0 bases from V and 4 from J, leaving 13 bases between them. Germline assignment: CDR1 SGHRS and CDR2 YFSETQ. The CDR3 nucleotides are TGCGCCAGCAGCTTGGATTTGGGGGAGGTCACTGAAGCTTTCTTT. The encoded protein is CASSLDLGEVTEAFF.

This chain uses TRBV3-1 with TRBJ2-6, with a possible D match to TRBD2 (7 bases). The CDR3 has 19 residues. Germline assignment: CDR1 LGHDT and CDR2 YNNKEL (reference sequence). V was pared by 0 bases and J by 4 bases, with 19 bases between. CDR3 protein: CASSQDWGRGGSGANVLTF. CDR3 in DNA: TGTGCCAGCAGCCAAGATTGGGGTAGGGGGGGCTCAGGGGCCAACGTCCTGACTTTC.

This clonotype was detected ten times or more. The CDR3 sequence is CASNTRGGDTQYF. CDR3 DNA sequence: TGTGCCAGCAACACTAGGGGAGGAGATACGCAGTATTTT. The rearrangement joins TRBV6-6 to TRBJ2-3; TRBD2 is a possible D gene (6 bases). The CDR3 runs 13 residues. The germline V gene has CDR1 MNHNY and CDR2 SVGAGI (reference sequence). Trimming removed 7 bases at V and 5 bases at J, with 13 bases between.

This clonotype was seen many times. CDR3 nucleotide sequence: TGCGCCAGCAGCATACACGGACAGATCACAGATACGCAGTATTTT. This translates into CASSIHGQITDTQYF. The chain joins TRBV5-1 to TRBJ2-3, with D tentatively TRBD1 (6 bases). The CDR3 is 15 amino acids. CDR1 is SGHRS and CDR2 is YFSETQ in the germline V gene. Trimming pared 4 bases from V and 2 bases from J, leaving 14 bases between.

The rearrangement joins TRBV20-1 to TRBJ2-5; 9 positions match TRBD2. V was clipped by 0 bases and J by 5 bases; unmatched bases: 10. The CDR3 extends over 16 amino acids. Germline V lookup: CDR1 DFQATT, CDR2 SNEGSKA (reference sequence). The DNA of the CDR3 is TGCAGTGCTAGAGATTCGGCTAGCGGGACTAGCGAGACCCAGTACTTC. It codes for CSARDSASGTSETQYF.

There are a few counts of this clonotype. The rearrangement links TRBV15 to TRBJ1-2; 8 bases align to TRBD1. The CDR3 has 15 amino acids. The V segment lost 6 bases and the J segment 3 bases; nucleotides outside the gene matches: 9. Germline lookup yields CDR1 LNHNV and CDR2 YYDKDF (reference sequence). CDR3: CATSPRGREDYGYTF. In nucleotides, the CDR3 is TGTGCCACCAGTCCCAGGGGGCGCGAGGACTATGGCTACACCTTC. The whole variable domain, remainder taken from reference TRBV15 and TRBJ1-2, is DAMVIQNPRYQVTQFGKPVTLSCSQTLNHNVMYWYQQKSSQAPKLLFHYYDKDFNNEADTPDNFQSRRPNTSFCFLDIRSPGLGDTAMYLCATSPRGREDYGYTFGSGTRLTVV.

The chain combines TRBV28 with TRBJ2-2; TRBD2 is a possible D gene (6 bases). Germline V gene sequence: CDR1 MDHEN, CDR2 SYDVKM. The CDR3 is made up of 16 amino acids. V was cut by 1 base and J by 1 base, with 10 bases left in between. CDR3: CASSLLAALNTGELFF. CDR3 in DNA: TGTGCCAGCAGTTTATTAGCGGCCCTGAACACCGGGGAGCTGTTTTTT.

This clonotype was counted ten times or more. This sequence joins TRBV28 and TRBJ2-7; perhaps TRBD1 as D (6 bases). The CDR3 spans 17 residues. V lost 3 bases, J lost 2 bases, and 20 bases lay in between. Per the germline V gene, CDR1 is MDHEN and CDR2 is SYDVKM. The CDR3 region is CASSLLGTYRETYEQYF. The CDR3 bases are TGTGCCAGCAGTTTGTTGGGGACGTACAGGGAAACCTACGAGCAGTACTTC.

Only a few counts were recorded for this clonotype. The V call is TRBV28, the J call TRBJ1-2, with D possibly matching TRBD1 (5 bases). The CDR3 is made up of 14 amino acids. V lost 6 bases to trimming and J lost 2 bases, with 13 bases between them. CDR1 MDHEN and CDR2 SYDVKM come from the germline V gene. Here the CDR3 reads CASRTGRRNYGYTF. DNA for the CDR3: TGTGCCAGCAGGACGGGACGGAGGAACTATGGCTACACCTTC.

The chain recombines TRBV4-2 with TRBJ2-2; D possibly matches TRBD1 or TRBD2 (5 bases each). CDR1 and CDR2 from the germline V gene are LGHNA and YNFKEQ. CDR3 length: 16 amino acids. V lost 1 base and J lost 2, with 11 bases in between. CDR3 sequence (DNA): TGTGCCAGCAGCCAAGTGAGGGGCAGAAACACCGGGGAGCTGTTTTTT. Translating gives CASSQVRGRNTGELFF.

With respect to this clonotype: This may stem from a read error, because a much larger clone lies one nucleotide away. The chain is built from TRBV3-1 and TRBJ2-7; 12 bases align to TRBD2. Germline assignment: CDR1 LGHDT and CDR2 YNNKEL (reference sequence). The CDR3 is made up of 15 amino acids. J gave up 6 bases and V 6 bases, and 9 bases lay outside the gene matches. The CDR3 region is CASRTPSGGAREQYF. The DNA of the CDR3 is TGTGCCAGCAGGACCCCTAGCGGGGGGGCTCGCGAGCAGTACTTC.

This chain connects TRBV5-1 to TRBJ2-5; no clear D. In germline, CDR1 is SGHRS, CDR2 YFSETQ. V shed 0 bases and J shed 5 bases, with 17 bases lying between them. The CDR3 runs to 16 residues. In DNA, the CDR3 is TGCGCCAGCAGCTTGGACGGAGCCCTGGCAGTGGAGACCCAGTACTTC. Amino acids: CASSLDGALAVETQYF. The full variable domain, in which reference TRBV5-1 and TRBJ2-5 provide the parts outside the CDR3, is KAGVTQTPRYLIKTRGQQVTLSCSPISGHRSVSWYQQTPGQGLQFLFEYFSETQRNKGNFPGRFSGRQFSNSRSEMNVSTLELGDSALYLCASSLDGALAVETQYFGPGTRLLVL.

About this clonotype itself: A much larger clone lies one base from this, so it may be a read error. The gene calls are TRBV9 and TRBJ2-5; D possibly corresponds to TRBD1 (6 bases). Germline CDR1 SGDLS, CDR2 YYNGEE. Trimming left V 3 bases short and J 7 bases short, with 10 bases between. The CDR3 is 12 amino acids. The CDR3 sequence: CASSAGEGTQYF. The CDR3 nucleotides are TGTGCCAGCAGCGCAGGGGAAGGGACCCAGTACTTC. Together with reference TRBV9 and TRBJ2-5, the CDR3 gives the full variable domain: DSGVTQTPKHLITATGQRVTLRCSPRSGDLSVYWYQQSLDQGLQFLIQYYNGEERAKGNILERFSAQQFPDLHSELNLSSLELGDSALYFCASSAGEGTQYFGPGTRLLVL.

The chain employs TRBV6-2 or TRBV6-3 and TRBJ2-6, with TRBD1 as a possible D gene (6 bases). CDR1 and CDR2 from the germline V gene are MNHEY and SVGEGT. The CDR3 is made up of 14 amino acids. V dropped 5 bases and J dropped 2 bases, with 7 bases sitting between them. For the CDR3, the DNA is TGTGCCAGCAGTACAGGGACTGGGGCCAACGTCCTGACTTTC. Translation gives CASSTGTGANVLTF.

This clonotype was counted ten times or more. The rearrangement joins TRBV7-2 to TRBJ1-6; tentative D call: TRBD1 (5 bases). Germline V lookup: CDR1 SGHTA, CDR2 FQGNSA. The CDR3 runs to 16 residues. Trimming removed 4 bases at V and 12 bases at J, with 22 bases between. CDR3 sequence reads: CASSSSTNYRGVPLHF. CDR3 in DNA: TGTGCCAGCAGCTCCTCCACCAACTATAGGGGAGTACCCCTCCACTTT.

The chain links TRBV9 to TRBJ1-2; 9 bases align to TRBD1. Germline CDR1 reads SGDLS; CDR2 reads YYNGEE. CDR3 length: 16 residues. With 3 bases clipped from V and 9 bases from J, the junction kept 15 bases outside the gene matches. CDR3 DNA sequence: TGTGCCAGCAGCGGGATCTCTTACAGGGGGCACCCAAGCTACACCTTC. This encodes CASSGISYRGHPSYTF.

At least ten counts were recorded for this clonotype. The V gene is TRBV28, the J gene TRBJ2-5; D is unresolved. This CDR3 spans 13 amino acids. The V gene lost 5 bases and the J gene lost 7 bases, with 14 bases spanning the gap. Per the germline V gene, CDR1 is MDHEN and CDR2 is SYDVKM. This chain's CDR3 is CASSPVGMGTQYF. The DNA for the CDR3 is TGTGCCAGCAGTCCCGTAGGGATGGGGACCCAGTACTTC.

V and J are TRBV2 and TRBJ2-1, with D hard to call. V was cut by 5 bases and J by 4 bases, with 12 bases left in between. CDR3 size: 14 residues. Germline V gene data show CDR1 as SNHLY and CDR2 as FYNNEI. CDR3 sequence (DNA): TGTGCCAGCAGTCGCGTGACCACGTACAATGAGCAGTTCTTC. Translation: CASSRVTTYNEQFF.

This clonotype has at least ten counts. V is TRBV20-1 and J is TRBJ1-5, with D hard to call. Trimming removed 6 bases at V and 2 bases at J, with 8 bases between. CDR1 DFQATT and CDR2 SNEGSKA come from the germline V gene (reference sequence). The CDR3 has 12 amino acids. CDR3 amino acids: CSATGGNQPQHF. In DNA form, the CDR3 reads TGCAGTGCCACTGGGGGCAATCAGCCCCAGCATTTT.

This clonotype has just a few counts. V usage is TRBV5-5 and J usage is TRBJ1-2, with unresolved D. CDR3 size: 15 residues. Germline CDR1 reads SGHKS; CDR2 reads YYEKEE (reference sequence). V was cut by 3 bases and J by 6 bases, with 18 bases left in between. Here the CDR3 DNA reads TGTGCCAGCAGCTCCGGAGGTATCGGGAGAGATGGCTACACCTTC. Translating gives CASSSGGIGRDGYTF.

This clonotype turned up a few times. The rearrangement links TRBV7-2 to TRBJ1-5; 9 bases align to TRBD1. CDR1 and CDR2 from the germline V gene are SGHTA and FQGNSA. V shed 5 bases, J shed 5 bases, and the junction held 4 bases outside the gene matches. CDR3 length: 14 residues. In nucleotides, the CDR3 is TGTGCCAGCAGCGCCGGACAGGGGTATCAGCCCCAGCATTTT. Amino acids: CASSAGQGYQPQHF. Supplemented by reference TRBV7-2 and TRBJ1-5, the full variable domain reads GAGVSQSPSNKVTEKGKDVELRCDPISGHTALYWYRQSLGQGLEFLIYFQGNSAPDKSGLPSDRFSAERTGGSVSTLTIQRTQQEDSAVYLCASSAGQGYQPQHFGDGTRLSIL.

The chain combines TRBV19 with TRBJ1-5; 9 bases match TRBD1. The CDR3 runs 14 residues. Germline-derived CDR1 and CDR2 are LNHDA and SQIVND (reference sequence). The CDR3 coding sequence is TGTGCAGCTAACAGGGGGCTTTGGAATCAGCCCCAGCATTTT. Translating it yields CAANRGLWNQPQHF.

This clonotype was detected a few times. The chain carries TRBV20-1 and TRBJ2-7; 7 bases line up with TRBD2. This CDR3 spans 14 amino acids. Germline V gene sequence: CDR1 DFQATT, CDR2 SNEGSKA (reference sequence). J lost 2 bases, V lost 6 bases, and 10 bases had no gene match. The CDR3 loop reads CSAGPSGYTYEQYF. CDR3 DNA sequence: TGCAGTGCGGGACCTAGCGGATATACCTACGAGCAGTACTTC.

This clonotype turned up a few times. The chain is built from TRBV20-1 and TRBJ2-5, with 7 bases lining up with TRBD1. This CDR3 spans 13 amino acids. The V gene end was trimmed by 5 bases and the J gene end by 2 bases; junction bases not matched to a gene: 5. Germline V gene lookup returns CDR1 DFQATT and CDR2 SNEGSKA (reference sequence). CDR3 sequence reads: CSALQGWQETQYF. CDR3 bases: TGCAGTGCTCTACAGGGGTGGCAAGAGACCCAGTACTTC.

CDR3 in DNA: TGTGCCAGCAGCCAAGAATGGGTTGGAGGCCCATTTGAAGCTTTCTTT. Translation: CASSQEWVGGPFEAFF. V usage is TRBV4-2 and J usage is TRBJ1-1; D gene ambiguous. The V end was cut by 0 bases, the J end by 7 bases, with 18 bases between. The CDR3 length is 16 residues. Germline V CDR1 and CDR2: LGHNA, YNFKEQ.